What follows are 9 T cell receptor beta chains derived from one specimen sequenced in a study of cytomegalovirus exposure and HLA in healthy donors. This PCR relied on a set of 60 Vbeta primers and 13 Jbeta primers. The assay was immunoSEQ multiplex PCR, and TCRdb's table has in-frame clones only and misses some. The sample consists of 100,000 to 150,000 clones, around three quarters of them appearing once. The sequencing sample was made of PBMCs. Receptor source: a woman between 55 and 75 years old in good health and CMV-seropositive.

V and J are TRBV9 and TRBJ2-2; TRBD2 matches 8 bases. The ends lost 0 bases at V and 7 bases at J; junction bases unmatched: 2. The CDR3 extends over 14 amino acids. The germline V gene encodes CDR1 SGDLS and CDR2 YYNGEE. The CDR3 nucleotides are TGTGCCAGCAGCGTAGTCGGGACTAGCGGGGAGCTGTTTTTT. Translated, it gives CASSVVGTSGELFF.

The rearrangement uses TRBV7-8 and TRBJ2-1; a possible D gene is TRBD1 (6 bases). The CDR3 contains 14 residues. Germline CDR1 reads SGHVS; CDR2 reads FQNEAQ. V shed 2 bases and J shed 7 bases, with 12 bases lying between them. CDR3 DNA sequence: TGTGCCAGCAGCTTACAGGGGATCTTGAATGAGCAGTTCTTC. It encodes CASSLQGILNEQFF.

The rearrangement links TRBV30 to TRBJ2-1; TRBD2 might be the D (5 bases). This CDR3 is built from 12 residues. Trimming cost V 5 bases and J 9 bases, with 14 bases left between them. Germline loops: CDR1 GTSNPN, CDR2 SVGIG (reference sequence). The CDR3 sequence: CAWRTDRGEQFF. Written as DNA, the CDR3 is TGTGCCTGGCGGACCGACCGGGGTGAGCAGTTCTTC.

This clone came up once. This rearrangement joins TRBV7-2 to TRBJ2-3; TRBD2 aligns across 8 bases. The CDR3 covers 17 residues. V lost 3 bases, J lost 0 bases, and 8 bases stayed unmatched. In germline, CDR1 is SGHTA, CDR2 FQGNSA. The CDR3 region has the DNA TGTGCCAGCAGCTTCATTCCCCGCGGGGGGAGCACAGATACGCAGTATTTT. As protein: CASSFIPRGGSTDTQYF.

The chain carries TRBV18 and TRBJ2-1, with D possibly TRBD1 on 7 matching bases. Looked up from germline, CDR1 is KGHSH and CDR2 is LQKENI. With 1 base removed from V and 4 bases from J, the gap between germline ends came to 14 bases. This CDR3 has 16 amino acids. CDR3: CASSPQEGARYNEQFF. In nucleotides, the CDR3 is TGTGCCAGCTCACCACAGGAGGGGGCTAGATACAATGAGCAGTTCTTC.

This sequence joins TRBV9 and TRBJ2-2, with a weak D call TRBD1 (6 bases). Per the germline V gene, CDR1 is SGDLS and CDR2 is YYNGEE. The CDR3 contains 15 residues. With 4 bases removed from V and 4 bases from J, the gap between germline ends came to 14 bases. The CDR3 sequence is CASSPGQGSTGELFF. Here the CDR3 DNA reads TGTGCCAGCAGCCCCGGGCAGGGGTCCACCGGGGAGCTGTTTTTT.

This clone was observed a few times. The chain combines TRBV27 with TRBJ2-5; D might be TRBD2 (5 bases). This CDR3 contains 13 residues. The germline V and J ends were trimmed by 2 bases and 5 bases, with 9 bases remaining between them. The V gene's germline CDR1 is MNHEY and CDR2 SMNVEV (reference sequence). The CDR3 DNA reads TGTGCCAGCAGTTTAGGTCCGGGGGAGACCCAGTACTTC. Protein product: CASSLGPGETQYF.

The gene calls are TRBV7-9 and TRBJ1-3, with D perhaps matching TRBD1 (6 bases). The CDR3 covers 14 residues. The germline V and J ends were trimmed by 2 bases and 6 bases, with 11 bases remaining between them. The germline V gene has CDR1 SEHNR and CDR2 FQNEAQ (reference sequence). The CDR3 reads CASSLFTGTNTIYF. The CDR3 nucleotides read TGTGCCAGCAGCTTATTCACAGGGACAAACACCATATATTTT.

The rearrangement uses TRBV4-2 and TRBJ2-7; the match to TRBD2 covers 12 bases. The CDR3 runs 16 residues. CDR1 and CDR2 (germline): LGHNA, YNFKEQ. Unmatched junction bases numbered 7, after V lost 3 bases and J lost 4 bases. The CDR3 sequence: CASSHAPTSGRYEQYF. The CDR3 DNA sequence: TGTGCCAGCAGCCATGCCCCGACTAGCGGGAGATACGAGCAGTACTTC.